In this sample, the clone carrying this T cell receptor (beta chain) turned up many times. Its antigen is not identified. The time point here: persistent/refractory GD, antithyroid drugs over 5 years with positive TRAb. PBMCs provided the RNA from which the TCR library was made. A roughly 10-milliliter sample of peripheral blood was drawn into EDTA tubes. These data belong to a study of regulatory T cells in long-lasting Graves disease. The CDR3 runs 14 residues. Trimming at V came to 6 bases and at J to 3 bases, leaving 7 bases not matched to a gene. Germline V gene lookup returns CDR1 MDHEN and CDR2 SYDVKM. General study findings and limits: New patients shared about a thousand public clonotypes, fewer than the approximately 3,000 shared by persistent patients. Study was limited to peripheral blood, excluding thyroid tissue.

Construction of TCR beta libraries relied on iRepertoire HTBI primers and on Arm-PCR targeting CDR3 regions. Each CDR3 protein gets one entry after TCRdb re-called the multiplex PCR reads with MiXCR. The sample consists of approximately 440,000 distinct CDR3 sequences, 23% of them appearing once. The V and J genes are TRBV28 and TRBJ1-1, with 7 nucleotides matching TRBD1. The sequencing here drew on peripheral blood mononuclear cells (PBMCs), taken when the disease was refractory, from a patient treated with antithyroid drugs. The clonotype originates from a female donor with Graves disease. CDR3 nucleotides: TGTGCCAGCAGCCGAACTACAGGGGACACTGAAGCTTTCTTT. Protein product: CASSRTTGDTEAFF.